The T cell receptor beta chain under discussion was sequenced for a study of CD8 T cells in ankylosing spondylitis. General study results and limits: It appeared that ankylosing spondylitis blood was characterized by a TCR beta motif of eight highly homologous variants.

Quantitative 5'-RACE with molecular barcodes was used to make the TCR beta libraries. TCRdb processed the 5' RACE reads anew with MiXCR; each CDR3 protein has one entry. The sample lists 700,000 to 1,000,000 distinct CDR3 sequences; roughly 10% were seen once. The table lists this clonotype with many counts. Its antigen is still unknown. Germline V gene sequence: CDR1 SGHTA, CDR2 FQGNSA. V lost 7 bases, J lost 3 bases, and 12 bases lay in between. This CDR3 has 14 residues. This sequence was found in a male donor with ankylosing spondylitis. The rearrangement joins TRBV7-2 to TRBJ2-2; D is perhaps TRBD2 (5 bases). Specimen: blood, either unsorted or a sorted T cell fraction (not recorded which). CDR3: CASTLDYYTGELFF. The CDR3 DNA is TGTGCCAGCACCCTAGACTATTACACCGGGGAGCTGTTTTTT.